Listed below are T cell receptor beta chains from one sample, sequenced in a study of T cell responses to AZD1222 COVID-19 vaccine. Using immunoSEQ multiplex PCR, the repertoire was profiled, and TCRdb retains in-frame clones only, with some absent. The data contain some 120,000 clones, 65% to 85% of them singletons. Specimen: peripheral blood, collected on day 0 of AZD1222 vaccination. These receptors came from an adult in good health. Each CDR3 is given with its conserved first and last residue. The D gene is left open where the match is weak. Clone size is given for some rows only: seen once, a few or many times, or a class if the clone is expanded.

j_gene | v_gene | abundance | d_gene | CDR3aa | CDR3nt
TRBJ2-7 | TRBV4-3 | - | - | CASSQGRGSYEQYF | TGCGCCAGCAGCCAAGGCAGGGGATCTTACGAGCAGTACTTC
TRBJ2-7 | TRBV18 | - | - | CASSTQQGTYEQYF | TGTGCCAGCTCAACGCAACAGGGTACCTACGAGCAGTACTTC
TRBJ1-4 | TRBV28 | once | - | CASSSGWANEKLFF | TGTGCCAGCAGTTCAGGGTGGGCTAATGAAAAACTGTTTTTT
TRBJ1-5 | TRBV19 | - | TRBD1 | CASSSRDSRGNQPQHF | TGTGCCAGTAGTTCTCGGGACAGTAGGGGCAATCAGCCCCAGCATTTT
TRBJ2-1 | TRBV7-7 | - | TRBD2 | CASSSAGGPYNEQFF | TGTGCTAGCAGCTCAGCGGGGGGGCCCTACAATGAGCAGTTCTTC
TRBJ2-5 | TRBV5-6 | - | - | CASSPRAGETQYF | TGTGCCAGCAGCCCGAGGGCCGGGGAGACCCAGTACTTC
TRBJ2-5 | TRBV5-1 | - | TRBD1 | CASNRDREETQYF | TGCGCCAGCAACAGGGACAGGGAAGAGACCCAGTACTTC
TRBJ2-7 | TRBV7-9 | - | TRBD1 | CASSATGTGKIGQYF | TGTGCCAGCAGCGCCACCGGGACAGGGAAAATTGGGCAGTACTTC
TRBJ1-5 | TRBV5-6 | - | TRBD1 | CASSSLGGSEDQPQHF | TGTGCCAGCAGCTCTCTAGGGGGCTCCGAAGATCAGCCCCAGCATTTT
TRBJ1-4 | TRBV6-5 | - | - | CASSYDRQIRKLFF | TGTGCCAGCAGTTACGATCGACAAATAAGAAAACTGTTTTTT
TRBJ2-2 | TRBV6-5 | few | - | CASSLPSEGGELFF | TGTGCCAGCAGTCTACCTAGCGAGGGCGGGGAGCTGTTTTTT
TRBJ1-1 | TRBV7-8 | - | - | CASTPLGQTNTEAFF | TGTGCCAGCACCCCCCTGGGACAAACGAACACTGAAGCTTTCTTT
TRBJ1-1 | TRBV7-9 | - | TRBD1 | CASSPGTGRNTEAFF | TGTGCCAGCAGCCCCGGGACAGGCAGAAACACTGAAGCTTTCTTT
TRBJ2-1 | TRBV24-1 | - | TRBD1 | CATSDIRQGGWVF | TGTGCCACCAGTGACATCCGACAGGGCGGATGGGTCTTC
TRBJ1-5 | TRBV7-9 | - | TRBD1 | CASSRPGGRNQPQHF | TGTGCCAGCAGCCGGCCAGGGGGCCGCAATCAGCCCCAGCATTTT
TRBJ2-7 | TRBV7-9 | once | TRBD1 | CASSYGTGGRLREQYF | TGTGCCAGCAGCTACGGGACAGGGGGTAGGTTGCGGGAGCAGTACTTC
TRBJ2-7 | TRBV19 | - | TRBD2 | CASSIVRKRAGAYEQYF | TGTGCCAGTAGTATAGTAAGGAAGAGGGCGGGAGCCTACGAGCAGTACTTC
TRBJ1-1 | TRBV10-3 | - | - | CAIGPGRQSTEAFF | TGTGCCATCGGGCCGGGAAGACAGAGCACTGAAGCTTTCTTT
TRBJ2-1 | TRBV6-1 | - | - | CASSEGQGSDEQFF | TGTGCCAGCAGTGAAGGGCAGGGGAGTGATGAGCAGTTCTTC
TRBJ2-3 | TRBV28 | few | - | CASSTPRGSTDTQYF | TGTGCCAGCAGCACACCCCGGGGTAGCACAGATACGCAGTATTTT
TRBJ2-1 | TRBV11-3 | once | TRBD1 | CASSLGGTGGYNEQFF | TGTGCCAGCAGCTTAGGTGGGACAGGGGGTTACAATGAGCAGTTCTTC
TRBJ1-3 | TRBV10-3 | - | - | CAISEPGRADYLSSGNTIYF | TGTGCCATCAGTGAGCCAGGTAGGGCAGACTACCTAAGCTCTGGAAACACCATATATTTT
TRBJ1-1 | TRBV19 | - | - | CASSPKTVLNTEAFF | TGTGCCAGTAGTCCGAAGACAGTCCTGAACACTGAAGCTTTCTTT
TRBJ1-2 | TRBV29-1 | - | - | CSMARGENYGYTF | TGCAGCATGGCCCGTGGGGAAAACTATGGCTACACCTTC
TRBJ2-1 | TRBV12-5 | once | - | CASGSGLMSYNEQFF | TGTGCTAGTGGTTCAGGTCTTATGTCCTACAATGAGCAGTTCTTC
TRBJ2-7 | TRBV27 | many | - | CASSLSAPTASYEQYF | TGTGCCAGCAGTTTATCGGCCCCGACGGCTTCCTACGAGCAGTACTTC
TRBJ2-7 | TRBV7-2 | - | - | CASSLGSLYEQYF | TGTGCCAGCAGCTTAGGGTCGTTATACGAGCAGTACTTC
TRBJ1-1 | TRBV28 | - | - | CASSVSGTTEAFF | TGTGCCAGCAGTGTATCAGGGACCACTGAAGCTTTCTTT
TRBJ2-7 | TRBV6-5 | - | - | CASTRTAGSYEQYF | TGTGCCAGCACGAGGACAGCAGGATCCTACGAGCAGTACTTC
TRBJ2-2 | TRBV18 | - | - | CASSPQNTGTSGELFF | TGTGCCAGCTCACCGCAGAACACGGGAACGTCCGGGGAGCTGTTTTTT
TRBJ2-7 | TRBV27 | few | TRBD1 | CASSLSGTGGEQYF | TGTGCCAGCAGTTTATCCGGGACAGGCGGCGAGCAGTACTTC
TRBJ2-2 | TRBV24-1 | - | TRBD1 | CATAEGRGSTGELFF | TGTGCCACCGCAGAGGGCAGGGGGAGCACCGGGGAGCTGTTTTTT
TRBJ1-6 | TRBV5-1 | - | TRBD1 | CASSAVGQGAVDSPLHF | TGCGCCAGCAGCGCGGTGGGGCAGGGGGCAGTGGATTCACCCCTCCACTTT
TRBJ2-1 | TRBV7-3 | - | TRBD2 | CASSPTSGRYNEQFF | TGTGCCAGCAGCCCGACTAGCGGGCGATACAATGAGCAGTTCTTC
TRBJ2-7 | TRBV10-3 | - | - | CAISSGDEQYF | TGTGCCATCAGTTCAGGCGACGAGCAGTACTTC
TRBJ1-1 | TRBV18 | - | - | CASSPTTVAEAFF | TGTGCCAGCTCACCCACAACGGTAGCTGAAGCTTTCTTT
TRBJ2-1 | TRBV19 | - | - | CASRSLGAGNNEQFF | TGTGCCAGTAGGAGTTTAGGGGCCGGTAACAATGAGCAGTTCTTC
TRBJ2-3 | TRBV5-8 | few | - | CASSLYPGTDTQYF | TGTGCCAGCAGCTTGTATCCCGGCACAGATACGCAGTATTTT
TRBJ1-1 | TRBV5-1 | - | TRBD1 | CASSLRATGEGMNTEAFF | TGCGCCAGCAGCCTGAGGGCGACAGGGGAGGGCATGAACACTGAAGCTTTCTTT
TRBJ1-6 | TRBV28 | - | TRBD1 | CASSTGTGRTNSPLHF | TGTGCCAGCAGTACTGGGACAGGGCGAACTAATTCACCCCTCCACTTT
TRBJ1-2 | TRBV2 | - | - | CASSSDSLNYGYTF | TGTGCCAGCAGCTCGGACAGTTTGAACTATGGCTACACCTTC
TRBJ1-1 | TRBV7-3 | - | TRBD1 | CASSLDRETEAFF | TGTGCCAGCAGCCTCGACAGGGAGACTGAAGCTTTCTTT
TRBJ1-4 | TRBV28 | few | - | CASTSPGGREKLFF | TGTGCCAGCACCTCTCCGGGGGGTCGGGAAAAACTGTTTTTT
TRBJ2-1 | TRBV7-2 | - | TRBD1 | CASRRTGVYNEQFF | TGTGCCAGCCGCCGGACAGGGGTTTACAATGAGCAGTTCTTC
TRBJ2-5 | TRBV5-4 | once | - | CASSYYVGGLETQYF | TGTGCCAGCAGCTATTACGTGGGGGGGCTAGAGACCCAGTACTTC
TRBJ1-5 | TRBV18 | - | - | CASSPSGADRDQPQHF | TGTGCCAGCTCACCAAGTGGGGCAGACCGTGATCAGCCCCAGCATTTT
TRBJ2-1 | TRBV11-3 | - | TRBD2 | CASSSGLAGNEQFF | TGTGCCAGCAGCTCGGGACTAGCGGGGAATGAGCAGTTCTTC
TRBJ1-1 | TRBV28 | - | - | CASSSGGTNTEAFF | TGTGCCAGCAGTTCGGGCGGAACGAACACTGAAGCTTTCTTT
TRBJ2-2 | TRBV19 | - | TRBD1 | CASNRGPGELFF | TGTGCCAGTAACAGGGGGCCCGGGGAGCTGTTTTTT
TRBJ1-6 | TRBV6-4 | - | - | CASSDSYNSPLHF | TGTGCCAGCAGTGATTCCTATAATTCACCCCTCCACTTT
TRBJ2-1 | TRBV11-3 | - | TRBD2 | CASSLERAGGSYNEQFF | TGTGCCAGCAGCTTAGAAAGAGCGGGAGGTTCCTACAATGAGCAGTTCTTC
TRBJ1-5 | TRBV19 | - | TRBD1 | CASTLPGTVSNQPQHF | TGTGCCAGTACCCTCCCAGGGACAGTGAGCAATCAGCCCCAGCATTTT
TRBJ2-2 | TRBV19 | - | - | CASSIMGTGELFF | TGTGCCAGTAGTATAATGGGGACCGGGGAGCTGTTTTTT
TRBJ2-7 | TRBV7-2 | - | - | CASSLELGGLYEQYF | TGTGCCAGCAGCTTAGAACTGGGTGGATTGTACGAGCAGTACTTC
TRBJ2-1 | TRBV7-9 | once | TRBD1 | CASSPEQGFSYNEQFF | TGTGCCAGCAGCCCCGAACAGGGGTTTTCCTACAATGAGCAGTTCTTC
TRBJ1-2 | TRBV4-2 | once | TRBD1 | CASSQRTGDGYTF | TGTGCCAGCAGCCAACGGACAGGGGATGGCTACACCTTC
TRBJ1-5 | TRBV4-2 | - | TRBD1 | CASSYDRVNQPQHF | TGTGCCAGCAGCTATGACAGGGTAAATCAGCCCCAGCATTTT
TRBJ1-1 | TRBV4-1 | - | - | CASSQAHSGNTEAFF | TGCGCCAGCAGCCAGGCACATAGCGGGAACACTGAAGCTTTCTTT
TRBJ2-5 | TRBV5-1 | - | - | CASRYVGGGGQETQYF | TGCGCCAGCAGATATGTTGGGGGAGGCGGGCAAGAGACCCAGTACTTC
TRBJ2-1 | TRBV3-1/TRBV3-2 | - | - | CASSQDYREQIF | TGTGCCAGCAGCCAAGATTATCGGGAGCAAATCTTC